This record looks at one TCR beta chain sequence and its context. This specimen comes from a study of shared clonotypes between healthy human individuals. In the study overall: Each donor contributed plates that comprised three CD4 naive, three CD4 memory, two CD8 naive and one CD8 memory.

Negatively enriched CD4+ T cells were divided by CD45RA into naive and memory. It was across several immunoSEQ plates that each subset's genomic DNA was evenly split. As originally analysed: ImmunoSEQ sequences covered only the junction and lacked quality scores; filtering therefore differed. Libraries were prepared by immunoSEQ multiplex PCR; TCRdb keeps only in-frame clonotypes and omits some of them. That table supplies the V and J calls and clone size; D and trimming were determined from the DNA. The data show a few million clones, approximately 93% seen once. In germline, CDR1 is LNHDA, CDR2 SQIVND (reference sequence). The CDR3 loop spans 13 amino acids.

The chain has TRBV19 and TRBJ2-5; no clear D. The DNA end lines up better with TRBJ2-7; the J call may be wrong. The source material was naive CD4+ T cells from PBMCs. Stated subset: CD45RA+ positively selected. This sequence originates from a man between 18 and 29 years old in good health. Some clones in this sample may be carry-over from other donors' samples. The CDR3 sequence is CASRSGTSYEQYF. The CDR3 DNA is TGTGCCAGTAGGTCGGGCACCTCGTACGAGCAGTACTTC.